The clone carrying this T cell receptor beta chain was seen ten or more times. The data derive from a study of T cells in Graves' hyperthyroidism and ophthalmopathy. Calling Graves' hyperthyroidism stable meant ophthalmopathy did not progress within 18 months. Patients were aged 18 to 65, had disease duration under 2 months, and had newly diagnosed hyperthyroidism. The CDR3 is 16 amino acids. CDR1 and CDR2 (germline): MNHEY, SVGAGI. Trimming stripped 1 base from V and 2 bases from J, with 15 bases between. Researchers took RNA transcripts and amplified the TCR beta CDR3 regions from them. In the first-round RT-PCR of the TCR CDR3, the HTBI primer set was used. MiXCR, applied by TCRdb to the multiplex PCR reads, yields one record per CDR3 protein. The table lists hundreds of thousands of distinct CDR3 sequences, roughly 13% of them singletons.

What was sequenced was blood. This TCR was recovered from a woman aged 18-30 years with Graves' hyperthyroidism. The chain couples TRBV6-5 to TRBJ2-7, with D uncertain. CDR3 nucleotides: TGTGCCAGCAGTTACTTATCCGCCAATAGACCCTACGAGCAGTACTTC. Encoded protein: CASSYLSANRPYEQYF.